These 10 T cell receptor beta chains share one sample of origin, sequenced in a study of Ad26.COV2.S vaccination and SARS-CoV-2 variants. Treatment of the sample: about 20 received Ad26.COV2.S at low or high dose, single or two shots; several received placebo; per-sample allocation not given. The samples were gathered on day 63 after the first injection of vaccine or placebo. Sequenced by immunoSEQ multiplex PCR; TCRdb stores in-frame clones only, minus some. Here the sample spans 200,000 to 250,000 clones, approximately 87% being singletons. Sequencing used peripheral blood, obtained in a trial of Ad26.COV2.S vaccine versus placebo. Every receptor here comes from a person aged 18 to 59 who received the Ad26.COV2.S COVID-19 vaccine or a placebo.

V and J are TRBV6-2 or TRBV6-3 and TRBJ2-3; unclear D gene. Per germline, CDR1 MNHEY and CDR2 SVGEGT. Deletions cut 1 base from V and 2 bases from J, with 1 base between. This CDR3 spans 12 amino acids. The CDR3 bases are TGTGCCAGCAGTTACTTCACAGATACGCAGTATTTT. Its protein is CASSYFTDTQYF.

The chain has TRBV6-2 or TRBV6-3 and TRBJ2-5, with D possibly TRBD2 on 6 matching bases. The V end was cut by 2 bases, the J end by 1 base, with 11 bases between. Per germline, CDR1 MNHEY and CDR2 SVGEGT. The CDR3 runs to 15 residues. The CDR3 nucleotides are TGTGCCAGCAGTTACATGGCGGGACCCCAAGAGACCCAGTACTTC. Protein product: CASSYMAGPQETQYF.

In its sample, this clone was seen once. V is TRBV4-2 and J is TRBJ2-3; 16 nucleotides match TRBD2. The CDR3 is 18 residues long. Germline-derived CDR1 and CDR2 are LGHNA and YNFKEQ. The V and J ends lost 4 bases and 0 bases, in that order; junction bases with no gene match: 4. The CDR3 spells CASSPGTSGGASTDTQYF. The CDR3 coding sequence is TGTGCCAGCAGCCCTGGGACTAGCGGGGGGGCTAGCACAGATACGCAGTATTTT.

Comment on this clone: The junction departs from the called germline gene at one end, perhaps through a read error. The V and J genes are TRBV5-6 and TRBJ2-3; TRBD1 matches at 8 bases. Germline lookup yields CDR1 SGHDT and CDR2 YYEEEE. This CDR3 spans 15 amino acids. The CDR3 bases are TGTGCCAGCAGCCCCGAAGCAGGGGGCACGGATACGCAGTATTTT. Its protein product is CASSPEAGGTDTQYF. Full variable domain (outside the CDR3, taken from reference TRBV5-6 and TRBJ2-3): DAGVTQSPTHLIKTRGQQVTLRCSPKSGHDTVSWYQQALGQGPQFIFQYYEEEERQRGNFPDRFSGHQFPNYSSELNVNALLLGDSALYLCASSPEAGGTDTQYFGPGTRLTVL.

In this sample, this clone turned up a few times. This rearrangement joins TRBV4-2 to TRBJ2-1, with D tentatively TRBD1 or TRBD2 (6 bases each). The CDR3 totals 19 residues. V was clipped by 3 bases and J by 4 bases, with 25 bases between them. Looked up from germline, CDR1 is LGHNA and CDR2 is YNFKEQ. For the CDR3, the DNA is TGTGCCAGCAGCCAGTTGGGGGCTAACGGACTACCGGCATACAATGAGCAGTTCTTC. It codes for CASSQLGANGLPAYNEQFF.

This chain's CDR3 is CASSQTGYTDTQYF. CDR3 DNA sequence: TGCGCCAGCAGCCAAACGGGGTACACAGATACGCAGTATTTT. V and J are TRBV4-1 and TRBJ2-3, with a possible D match to TRBD2 (5 bases). Germline CDR1 is MGHRA and CDR2 is YSYEKL. The length of the CDR3 is 14 residues. V lost 2 bases to trimming and J lost 2 bases, with 8 bases between them.

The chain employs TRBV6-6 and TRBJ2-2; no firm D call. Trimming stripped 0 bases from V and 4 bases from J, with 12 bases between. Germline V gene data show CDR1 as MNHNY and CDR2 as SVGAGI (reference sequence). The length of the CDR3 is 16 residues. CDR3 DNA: TGTGCCAGCAGTTACTCGAATCGCTTGGGCACCGGGGAGCTGTTTTTT. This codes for CASSYSNRLGTGELFF.

Here the CDR3 DNA reads TGCGCCAGCAGGGAAACGGGGCGTGAAAAACTGTTTTTT. Amino acid sequence: CASRETGREKLFF. The chain couples TRBV10-2 to TRBJ1-4; maybe TRBD1 (5 bases). Germline-derived CDR1 and CDR2 are WSHSY and SAAADI. Trimming cost V 6 bases and J 7 bases, with 12 bases left between them. The CDR3 is 13 amino acids.

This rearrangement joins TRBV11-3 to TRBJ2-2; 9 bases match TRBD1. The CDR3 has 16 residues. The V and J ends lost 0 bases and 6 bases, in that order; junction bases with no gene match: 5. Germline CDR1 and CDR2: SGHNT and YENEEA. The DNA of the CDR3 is TGTGCCAGCAGCTTAGAGCGGACAGGGGTGGCCGGGGAGCTGTTTTTT. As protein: CASSLERTGVAGELFF.

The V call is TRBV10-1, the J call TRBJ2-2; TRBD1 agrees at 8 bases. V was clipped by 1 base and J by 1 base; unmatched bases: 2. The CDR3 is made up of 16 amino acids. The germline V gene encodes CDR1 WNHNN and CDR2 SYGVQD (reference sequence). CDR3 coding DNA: TGCGCCAGCAGTGAGTTTGGACAGGGGAACACCGGGGAGCTGTTTTTT. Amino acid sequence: CASSEFGQGNTGELFF.